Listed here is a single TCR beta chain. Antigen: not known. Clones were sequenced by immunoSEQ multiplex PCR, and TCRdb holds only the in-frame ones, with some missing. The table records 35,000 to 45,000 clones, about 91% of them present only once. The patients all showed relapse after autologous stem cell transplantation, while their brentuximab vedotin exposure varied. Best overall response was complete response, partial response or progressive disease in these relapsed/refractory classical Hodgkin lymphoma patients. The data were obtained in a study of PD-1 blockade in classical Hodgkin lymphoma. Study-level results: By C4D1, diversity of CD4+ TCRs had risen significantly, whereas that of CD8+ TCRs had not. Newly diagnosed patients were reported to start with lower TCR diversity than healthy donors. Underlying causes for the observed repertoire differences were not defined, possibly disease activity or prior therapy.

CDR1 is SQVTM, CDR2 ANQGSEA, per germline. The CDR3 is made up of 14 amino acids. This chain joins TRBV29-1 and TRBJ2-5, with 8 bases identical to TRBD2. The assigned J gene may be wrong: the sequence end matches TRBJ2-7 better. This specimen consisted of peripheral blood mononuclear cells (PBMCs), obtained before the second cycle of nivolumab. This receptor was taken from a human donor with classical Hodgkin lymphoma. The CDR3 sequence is CSVGTKAGGYEQYF. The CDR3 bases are TGCAGCGTTGGGACTAAGGCGGGAGGATACGAGCAGTACTTC.